This T cell receptor (beta chain) came from a study of blood T cell repertoires in COVID-19. Study as a whole: Researchers got acute and convalescent COVID-19 samples from the United States, Italy and Spain.

J lost 1 base, V lost 2 bases, and 1 base had no gene match. CDR3 length: 16 amino acids. CDR1 and CDR2 from the germline V gene are SGHDN and FVKESK. Original handling: Using reference gene primer amplification, nucleated cell counts were estimated. Data came from immunoSEQ multiplex PCR; TCRdb stores just in-frame clones and leaves some out. V and J calls and clone size are as listed in that table; D and trimming were resolved from the DNA. The sample shows 120,000 or so clones, more than 75% of them seen only once. This receptor was identified in a man aged 50-59 years with active COVID-19. The rearrangement joins TRBV14 to TRBJ1-6, with 8 bases aligning to TRBD1. The sequenced sample consisted of peripheral blood. Here the CDR3 reads CASSQRTGSYNSPLHF. The CDR3 nucleotides read TGTGCCAGCAGCCAAAGGACAGGGTCCTATAATTCACCCCTCCACTTT.